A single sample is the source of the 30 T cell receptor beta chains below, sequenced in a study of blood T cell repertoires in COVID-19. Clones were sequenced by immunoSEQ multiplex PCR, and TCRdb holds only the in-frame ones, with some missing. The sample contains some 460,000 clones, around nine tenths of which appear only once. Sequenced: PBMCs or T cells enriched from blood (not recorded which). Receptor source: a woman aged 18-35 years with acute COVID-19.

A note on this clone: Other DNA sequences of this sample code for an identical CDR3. The CDR3 loop reads CASSEGQGAYEQYF. DNA of the CDR3: TGTGCCAGCAGTGAAGGTCAGGGCGCCTACGAGCAGTACTTC. The J gene is TRBJ2-7, the V gene TRBV6-1; possible D gene TRBD1, 5 bases. CDR1 MNHNS and CDR2 SASEGT come from the germline V gene. Trimming shortened V by 1 base and J by 2 bases, and 9 bases separated the two germline ends. The CDR3 spans 14 residues.

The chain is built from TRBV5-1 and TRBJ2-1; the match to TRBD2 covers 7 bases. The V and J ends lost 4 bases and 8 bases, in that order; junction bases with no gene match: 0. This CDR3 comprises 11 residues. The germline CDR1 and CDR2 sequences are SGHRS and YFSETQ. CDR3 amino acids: CASSAGDEQFF. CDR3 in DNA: TGCGCCAGCAGCGCGGGGGATGAGCAGTTCTTC.

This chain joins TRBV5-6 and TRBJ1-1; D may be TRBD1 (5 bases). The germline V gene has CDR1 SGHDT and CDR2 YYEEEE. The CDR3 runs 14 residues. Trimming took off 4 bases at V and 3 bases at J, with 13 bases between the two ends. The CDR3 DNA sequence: TGTGCCAGCAGCCAGGGTCCCTTGGACACTGAAGCTTTCTTT. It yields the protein CASSQGPLDTEAFF.

The CDR3 loop is CASSVDGGASYEQYF. DNA for the CDR3: TGTGCCAGCAGCGTAGATGGAGGGGCCTCCTACGAGCAGTACTTC. The chain carries TRBV9 and TRBJ2-7; possibly TRBD2 for D (6 bases). The CDR3 is 15 amino acids. The germline V gene encodes CDR1 SGDLS and CDR2 YYNGEE. Trimming removed 0 bases at V and 0 bases at J, with 10 bases between.

The CDR3 region has the DNA TGTGCCAGTAGTACAGACCGACAGGGGGCGAACTATGGCTACACCTTC. Translated: CASSTDRQGANYGYTF. The chain carries TRBV19 and TRBJ1-2; 10 nucleotides match TRBD1. The CDR3 sequence is 16 residues long. The V gene end was trimmed by 4 bases and the J gene end by 2 bases; junction bases not matched to a gene: 7. In germline, CDR1 is LNHDA, CDR2 SQIVND (reference sequence).

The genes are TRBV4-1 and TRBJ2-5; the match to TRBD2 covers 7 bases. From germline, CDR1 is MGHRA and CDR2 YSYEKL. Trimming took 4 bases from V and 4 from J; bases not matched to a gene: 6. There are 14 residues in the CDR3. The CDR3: CASSLSSSGETQYF. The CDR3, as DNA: TGCGCCAGCAGCCTGTCCTCTAGCGGAGAGACCCAGTACTTC.

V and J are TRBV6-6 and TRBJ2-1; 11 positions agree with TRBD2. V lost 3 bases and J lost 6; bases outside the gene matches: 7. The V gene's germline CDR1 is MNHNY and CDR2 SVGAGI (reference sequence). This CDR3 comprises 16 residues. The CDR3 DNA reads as TGTGCCAGCAGTTATAGTCCTAGCGGGGGGACCAATGAGCAGTTCTTC. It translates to CASSYSPSGGTNEQFF.

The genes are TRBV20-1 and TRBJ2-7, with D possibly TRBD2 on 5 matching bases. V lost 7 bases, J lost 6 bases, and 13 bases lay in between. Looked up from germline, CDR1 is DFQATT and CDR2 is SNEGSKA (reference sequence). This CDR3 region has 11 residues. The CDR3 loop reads CSVQSGFEQYF. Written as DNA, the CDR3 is TGCAGTGTCCAGTCGGGATTCGAGCAGTACTTC.

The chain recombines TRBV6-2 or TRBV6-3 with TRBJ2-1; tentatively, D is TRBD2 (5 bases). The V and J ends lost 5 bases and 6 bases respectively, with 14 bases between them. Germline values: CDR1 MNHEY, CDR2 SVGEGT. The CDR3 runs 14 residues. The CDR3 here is CASSRLISVNEQFF. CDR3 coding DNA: TGTGCCAGCAGTCGACTAATCTCCGTCAATGAGCAGTTCTTC.

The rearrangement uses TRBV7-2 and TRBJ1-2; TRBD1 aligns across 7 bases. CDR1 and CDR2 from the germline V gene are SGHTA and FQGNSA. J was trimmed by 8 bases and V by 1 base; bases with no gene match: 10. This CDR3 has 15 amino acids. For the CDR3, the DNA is TGTGCCAGCAGCTTAGACGGACAGGTATTAAGAGGCTACACCTTC. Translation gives CASSLDGQVLRGYTF.

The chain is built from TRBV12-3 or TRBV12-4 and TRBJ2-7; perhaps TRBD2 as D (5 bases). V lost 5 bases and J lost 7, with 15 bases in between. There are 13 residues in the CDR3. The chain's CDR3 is CASSPYGEREQYF. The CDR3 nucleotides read TGTGCCAGCAGTCCGTACGGTGAGCGGGAGCAGTACTTC.

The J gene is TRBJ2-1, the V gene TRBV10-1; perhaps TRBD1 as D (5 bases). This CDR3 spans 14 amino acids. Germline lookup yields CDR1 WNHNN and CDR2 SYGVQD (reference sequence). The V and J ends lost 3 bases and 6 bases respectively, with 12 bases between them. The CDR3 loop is CASSDPGRVNEQFF. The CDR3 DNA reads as TGCGCCAGCAGTGACCCAGGGCGAGTCAATGAGCAGTTCTTC.

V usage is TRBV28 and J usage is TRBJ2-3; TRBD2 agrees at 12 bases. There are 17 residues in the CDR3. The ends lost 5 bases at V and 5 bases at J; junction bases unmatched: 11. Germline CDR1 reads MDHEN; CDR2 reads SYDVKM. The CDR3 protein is CASSPTQQLAGGDTQYF. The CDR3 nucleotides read TGTGCCAGCAGTCCCACCCAACAACTAGCGGGAGGAGATACGCAGTATTTT.

The chain's CDR3 is CASSQGSSGTYNEQFF. The CDR3 nucleotides read TGCGCCAGCAGCCAAGGGTCTAGCGGAACCTACAATGAGCAGTTCTTC. The gene calls are TRBV4-3 and TRBJ2-1, with TRBD2 matching 7 bases. The CDR3 is 16 amino acids. J gave up 2 bases and V 1 base, and 5 bases lay outside the gene matches. CDR1 is LGHNA, CDR2 YSLEER, per germline.

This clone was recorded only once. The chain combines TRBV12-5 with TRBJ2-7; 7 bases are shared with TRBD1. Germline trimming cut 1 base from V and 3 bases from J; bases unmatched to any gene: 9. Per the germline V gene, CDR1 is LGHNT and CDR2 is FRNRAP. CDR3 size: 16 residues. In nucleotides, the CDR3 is TGTGCTAGTGGTTTGGGGACGACAGGGTTTCGCTACGAGCAGTACTTC. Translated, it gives CASGLGTTGFRYEQYF.

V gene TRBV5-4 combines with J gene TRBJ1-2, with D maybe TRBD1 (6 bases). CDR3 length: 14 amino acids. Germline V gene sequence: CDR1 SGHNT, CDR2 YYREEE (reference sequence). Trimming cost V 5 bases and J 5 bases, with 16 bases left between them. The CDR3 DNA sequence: TGTGCCAGCAGTAACCAGGGGATGGGATATGGCTACACCTTC. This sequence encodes CASSNQGMGYGYTF.

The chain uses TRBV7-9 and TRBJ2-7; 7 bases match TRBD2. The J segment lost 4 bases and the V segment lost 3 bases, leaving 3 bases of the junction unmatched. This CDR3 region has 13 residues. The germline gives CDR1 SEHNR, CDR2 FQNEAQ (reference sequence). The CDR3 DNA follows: TGTGCCAGCAGCTTCGGGGGGAAGTACGAGCAGTACTTC. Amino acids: CASSFGGKYEQYF.

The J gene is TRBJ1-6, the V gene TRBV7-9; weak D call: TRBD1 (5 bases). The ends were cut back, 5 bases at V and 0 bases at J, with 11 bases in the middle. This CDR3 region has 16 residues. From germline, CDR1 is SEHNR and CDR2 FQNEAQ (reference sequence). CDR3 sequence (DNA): TGTGCCAGCAGCAGGGACGGGAGCTCCTATAATTCACCCCTCCACTTT. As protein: CASSRDGSSYNSPLHF.

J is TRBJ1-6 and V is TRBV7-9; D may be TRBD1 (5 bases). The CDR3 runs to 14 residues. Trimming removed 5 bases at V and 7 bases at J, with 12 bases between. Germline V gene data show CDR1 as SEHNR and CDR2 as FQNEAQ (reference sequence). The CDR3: CASSPREYNSPLHF. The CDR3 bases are TGTGCCAGCAGCCCCAGGGAATACAATTCACCCCTCCACTTT.

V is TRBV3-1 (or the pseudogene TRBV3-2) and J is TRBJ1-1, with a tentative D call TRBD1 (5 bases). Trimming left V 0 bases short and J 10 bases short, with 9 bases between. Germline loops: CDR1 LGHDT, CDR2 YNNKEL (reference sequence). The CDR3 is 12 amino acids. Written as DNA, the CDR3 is TGTGCCAGCAGCCAAGAAACGGGGGGAGCTTTCTTT. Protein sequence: CASSQETGGAFF.

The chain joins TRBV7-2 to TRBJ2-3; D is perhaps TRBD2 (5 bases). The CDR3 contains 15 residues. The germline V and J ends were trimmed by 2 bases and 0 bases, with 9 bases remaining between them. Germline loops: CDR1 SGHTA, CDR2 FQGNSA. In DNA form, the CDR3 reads TGTGCCAGCAGCTTACGTGGCGGGAGCACAGATACGCAGTATTTT. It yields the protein CASSLRGGSTDTQYF. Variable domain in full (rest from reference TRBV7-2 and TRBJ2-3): GAGVSQSPSNKVTEKGKDVELRCDPISGHTALYWYRQSLGQGLEFLIYFQGNSAPDKSGLPSDRFSAERTGGSVSTLTIQRTQQEDSAVYLCASSLRGGSTDTQYFGPGTRLTVL.

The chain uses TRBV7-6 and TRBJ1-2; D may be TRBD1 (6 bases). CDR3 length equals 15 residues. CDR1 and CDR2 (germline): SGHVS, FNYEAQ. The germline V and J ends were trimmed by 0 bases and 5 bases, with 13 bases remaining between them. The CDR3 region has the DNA TGTGCCAGCAGCTTAGCGGGGGGGCCTTCGTATGGCTACACCTTC. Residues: CASSLAGGPSYGYTF.

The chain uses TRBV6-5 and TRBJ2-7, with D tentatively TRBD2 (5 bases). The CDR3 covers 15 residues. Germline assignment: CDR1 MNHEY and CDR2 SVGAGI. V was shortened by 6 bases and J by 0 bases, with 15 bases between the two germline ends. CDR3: CASRYRGESSYEQYF. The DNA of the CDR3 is TGTGCCAGCAGGTATCGGGGAGAATCCTCCTACGAGCAGTACTTC.

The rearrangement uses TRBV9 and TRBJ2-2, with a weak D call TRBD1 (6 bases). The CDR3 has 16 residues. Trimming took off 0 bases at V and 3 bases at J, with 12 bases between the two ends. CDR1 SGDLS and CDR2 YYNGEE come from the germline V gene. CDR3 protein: CASSVDRTAYTGELFF. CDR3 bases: TGTGCCAGCAGCGTAGATAGGACAGCTTACACCGGGGAGCTGTTTTTT.

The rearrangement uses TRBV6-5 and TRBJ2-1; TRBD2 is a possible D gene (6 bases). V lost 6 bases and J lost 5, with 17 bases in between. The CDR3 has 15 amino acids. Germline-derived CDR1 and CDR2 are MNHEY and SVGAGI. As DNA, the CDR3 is TGTGCCAGCAGATCCCCGGGACTTCCAAACAATGAGCAGTTCTTC. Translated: CASRSPGLPNNEQFF.

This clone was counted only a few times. In DNA, the CDR3 is TGTGCTAGTGGTTTGGTACTTAGGGGCCGGGGCAATCAGCCCCAGCATTTT. Amino acid sequence: CASGLVLRGRGNQPQHF. The chain joins TRBV12-5 to TRBJ1-5, with D perhaps matching TRBD1 (5 bases). This CDR3 contains 17 residues. Germline loops: CDR1 LGHNT, CDR2 FRNRAP. The V end was cut by 0 bases, the J end by 2 bases, with 14 bases between.

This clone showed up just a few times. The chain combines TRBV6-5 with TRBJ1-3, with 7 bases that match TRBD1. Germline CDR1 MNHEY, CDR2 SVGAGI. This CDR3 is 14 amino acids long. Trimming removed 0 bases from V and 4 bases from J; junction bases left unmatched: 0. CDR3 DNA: TGTGCCAGCAGTTACTCAGGGGGCGGAAACACCATATATTTT. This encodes CASSYSGGGNTIYF.

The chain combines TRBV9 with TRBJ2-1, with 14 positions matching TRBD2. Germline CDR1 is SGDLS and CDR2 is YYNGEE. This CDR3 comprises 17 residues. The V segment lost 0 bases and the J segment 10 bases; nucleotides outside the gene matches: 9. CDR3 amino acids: CASSVAPTGLAGGEQFF. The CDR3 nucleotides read TGTGCCAGCAGCGTAGCTCCGACAGGACTAGCGGGAGGAGAGCAGTTCTTC.

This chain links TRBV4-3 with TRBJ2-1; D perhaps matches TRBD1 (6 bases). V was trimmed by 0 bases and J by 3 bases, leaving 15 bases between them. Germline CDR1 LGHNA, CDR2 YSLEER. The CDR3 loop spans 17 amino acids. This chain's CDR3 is CASSQESQGSGYNEQFF. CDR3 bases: TGCGCCAGCAGCCAAGAATCTCAGGGGTCAGGCTACAATGAGCAGTTCTTC.

The CDR3 loop reads CAWQLPGGTLGDEQFF. The CDR3 DNA is TGTGCCTGGCAGCTTCCGGGAGGGACGTTAGGGGATGAGCAGTTCTTC. This rearrangement joins TRBV30 to TRBJ2-1; 8 bases line up with TRBD2. V lost 5 bases to trimming and J lost 8 bases; unmatched junction nucleotides: 17. The V gene's germline CDR1 is GTSNPN and CDR2 SVGIG (reference sequence). The CDR3 has 16 residues.